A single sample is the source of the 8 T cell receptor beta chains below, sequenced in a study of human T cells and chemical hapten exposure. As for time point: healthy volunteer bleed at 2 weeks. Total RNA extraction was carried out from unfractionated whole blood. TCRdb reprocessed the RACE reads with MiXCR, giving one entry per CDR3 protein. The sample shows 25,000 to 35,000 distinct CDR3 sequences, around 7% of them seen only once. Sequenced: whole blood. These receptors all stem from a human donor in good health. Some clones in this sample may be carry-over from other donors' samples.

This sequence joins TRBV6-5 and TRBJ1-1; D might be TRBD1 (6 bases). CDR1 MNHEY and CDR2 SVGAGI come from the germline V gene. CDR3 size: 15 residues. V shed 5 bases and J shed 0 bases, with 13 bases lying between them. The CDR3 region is CASSQTGAMNTEAFF. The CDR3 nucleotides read TGTGCCAGCAGTCAAACGGGGGCCATGAACACTGAAGCTTTCTTT.

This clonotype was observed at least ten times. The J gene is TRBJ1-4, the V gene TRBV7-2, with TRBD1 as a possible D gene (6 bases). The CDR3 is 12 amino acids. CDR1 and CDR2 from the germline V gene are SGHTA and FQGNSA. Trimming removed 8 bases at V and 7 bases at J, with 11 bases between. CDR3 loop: CASRQGTEKLFF. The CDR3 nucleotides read TGTGCCAGCCGGCAGGGGACTGAAAAACTGTTTTTT. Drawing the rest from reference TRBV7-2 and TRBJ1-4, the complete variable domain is GAGVSQSPSNKVTEKGKDVELRCDPISGHTALYWYRQSLGQGLEFLIYFQGNSAPDKSGLPSDRFSAERTGGSVSTLTIQRTQQEDSAVYLCASRQGTEKLFFGSGTQLSVL.

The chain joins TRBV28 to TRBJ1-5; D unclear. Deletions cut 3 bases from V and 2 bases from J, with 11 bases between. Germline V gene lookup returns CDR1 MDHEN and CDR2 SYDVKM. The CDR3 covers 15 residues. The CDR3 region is CASSFGFRGNQPQHF. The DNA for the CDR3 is TGTGCCAGCAGTTTCGGTTTCCGTGGCAATCAGCCCCAGCATTTT.

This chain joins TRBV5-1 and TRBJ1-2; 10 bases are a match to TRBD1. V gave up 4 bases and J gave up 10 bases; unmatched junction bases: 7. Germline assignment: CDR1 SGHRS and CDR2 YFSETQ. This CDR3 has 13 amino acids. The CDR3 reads CASSLWTGGNYTF. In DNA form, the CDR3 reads TGCGCCAGCAGCCTCTGGACAGGGGGGAACTACACCTTC.

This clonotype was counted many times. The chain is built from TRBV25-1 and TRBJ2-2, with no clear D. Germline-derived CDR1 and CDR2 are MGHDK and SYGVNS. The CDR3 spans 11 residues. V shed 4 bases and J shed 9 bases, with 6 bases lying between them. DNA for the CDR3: TGTGCCAGCAGTGGCCCGAGGGAGCTGTTTTTT. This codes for CASSGPRELFF. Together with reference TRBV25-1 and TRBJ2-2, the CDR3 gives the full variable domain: EADIYQTPRYLVIGTGKKITLECSQTMGHDKMYWYQQDPGMELHLIHYSYGVNSTEKGDLSSESTVSRIRTEHFPLTLESARPSHTSQYLCASSGPRELFFGEGSRLTVL.

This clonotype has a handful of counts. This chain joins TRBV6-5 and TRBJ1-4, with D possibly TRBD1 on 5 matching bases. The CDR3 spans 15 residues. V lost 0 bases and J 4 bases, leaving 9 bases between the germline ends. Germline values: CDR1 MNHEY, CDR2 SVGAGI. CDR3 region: CASSYSGGVNEKLFF. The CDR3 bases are TGTGCCAGCAGTTACTCGGGGGGGGTTAATGAAAAACTGTTTTTT.

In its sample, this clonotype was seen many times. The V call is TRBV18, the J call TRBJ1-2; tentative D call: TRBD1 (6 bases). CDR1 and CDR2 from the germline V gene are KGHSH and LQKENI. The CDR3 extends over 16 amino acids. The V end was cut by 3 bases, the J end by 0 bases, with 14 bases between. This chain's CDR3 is CASSPAGTPTNYGYTF. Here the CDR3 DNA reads TGTGCCAGCTCACCGGCCGGGACACCTACTAACTATGGCTACACCTTC.

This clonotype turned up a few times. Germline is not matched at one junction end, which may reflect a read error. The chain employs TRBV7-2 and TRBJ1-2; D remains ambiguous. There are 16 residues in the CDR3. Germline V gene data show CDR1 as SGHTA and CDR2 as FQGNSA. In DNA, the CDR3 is TGTGCCAGCAGCTACGAGGCGGGGTTAGCTAACTATGGCGACACCTTC. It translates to CASSYEAGLANYGDTF.